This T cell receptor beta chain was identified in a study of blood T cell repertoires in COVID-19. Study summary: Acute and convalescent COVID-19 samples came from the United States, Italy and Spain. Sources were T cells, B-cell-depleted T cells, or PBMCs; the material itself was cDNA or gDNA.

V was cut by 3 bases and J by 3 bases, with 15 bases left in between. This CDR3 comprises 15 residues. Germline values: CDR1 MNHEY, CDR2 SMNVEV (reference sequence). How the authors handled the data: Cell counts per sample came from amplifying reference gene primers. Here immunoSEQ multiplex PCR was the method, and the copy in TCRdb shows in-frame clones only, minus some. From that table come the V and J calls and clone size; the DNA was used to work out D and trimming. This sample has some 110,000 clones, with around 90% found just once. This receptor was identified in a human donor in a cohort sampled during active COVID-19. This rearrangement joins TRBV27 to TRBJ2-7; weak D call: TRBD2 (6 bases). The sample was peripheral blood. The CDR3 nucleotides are TGTGCCAGCAGTTTCAGCTGGGGAGGTGGCTACGAGCAGTACTTC. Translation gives CASSFSWGGGYEQYF.